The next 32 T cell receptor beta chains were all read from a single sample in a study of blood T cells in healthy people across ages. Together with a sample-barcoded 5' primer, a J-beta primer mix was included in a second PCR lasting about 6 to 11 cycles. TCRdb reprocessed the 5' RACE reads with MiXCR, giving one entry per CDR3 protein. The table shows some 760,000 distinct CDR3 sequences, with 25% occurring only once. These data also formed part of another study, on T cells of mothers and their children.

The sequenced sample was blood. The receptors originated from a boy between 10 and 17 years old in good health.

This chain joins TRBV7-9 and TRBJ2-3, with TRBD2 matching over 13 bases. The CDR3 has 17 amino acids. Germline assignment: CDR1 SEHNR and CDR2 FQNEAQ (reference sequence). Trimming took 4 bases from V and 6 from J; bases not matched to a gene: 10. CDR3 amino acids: CASSSGLAGPLVDTQYF. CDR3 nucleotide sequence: TGTGCCAGCAGCTCGGGACTAGCGGGGCCGTTAGTGGATACGCAGTATTTT.

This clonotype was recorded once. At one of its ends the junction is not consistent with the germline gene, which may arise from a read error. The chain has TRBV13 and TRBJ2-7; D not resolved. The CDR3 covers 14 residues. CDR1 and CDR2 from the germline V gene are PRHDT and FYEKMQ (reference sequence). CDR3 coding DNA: TGTACCAGCAGCCCTCGCGGCAGCTCCTACGAGCAGTACTTC. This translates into CTSSPRGSSYEQYF.

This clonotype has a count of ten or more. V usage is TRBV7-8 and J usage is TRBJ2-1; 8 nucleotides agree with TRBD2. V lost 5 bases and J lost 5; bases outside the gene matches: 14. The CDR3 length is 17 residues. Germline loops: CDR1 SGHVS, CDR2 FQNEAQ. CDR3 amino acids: CASSPNRPGGPNNEQFF. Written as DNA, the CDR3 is TGTGCCAGCAGCCCAAACCGTCCGGGAGGGCCAAACAATGAGCAGTTCTTC.

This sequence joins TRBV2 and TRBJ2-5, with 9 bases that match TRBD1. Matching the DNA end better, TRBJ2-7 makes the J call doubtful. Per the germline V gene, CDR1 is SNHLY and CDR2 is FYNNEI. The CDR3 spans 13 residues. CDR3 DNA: TGTGCCAGCATCCGGGACAGGGCCTACGAGCAGTACTTC. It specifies CASIRDRAYEQYF.

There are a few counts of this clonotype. The CDR3 region is CSVIPSDRAQTEAFF. CDR3 coding DNA: TGCAGCGTGATTCCTTCTGACAGGGCCCAAACTGAAGCTTTCTTT. The rearrangement joins TRBV29-1 to TRBJ1-1, with 7 bases that match TRBD1. The trim removed 6 bases at V and 5 bases at J, leaving 15 bases unmatched. The CDR3 is 15 residues long. Germline CDR1 reads SQVTM; CDR2 reads ANQGSEA.

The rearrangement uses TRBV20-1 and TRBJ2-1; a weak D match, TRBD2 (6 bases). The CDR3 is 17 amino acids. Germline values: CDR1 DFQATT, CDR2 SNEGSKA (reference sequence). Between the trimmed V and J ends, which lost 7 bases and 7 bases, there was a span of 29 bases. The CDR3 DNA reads TGCAGTGTAGGCGAGTACGGGGGAGTTGATCCAAATAATGAGCAGTTCTTC. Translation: CSVGEYGGVDPNNEQFF.

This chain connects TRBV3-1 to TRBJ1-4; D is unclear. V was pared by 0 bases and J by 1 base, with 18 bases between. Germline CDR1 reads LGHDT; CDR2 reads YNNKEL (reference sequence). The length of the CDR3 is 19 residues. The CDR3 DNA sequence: TGTGCCAGCAGCCAAGATCGTCGGCGGAGTGGGGTAACTAATGAAAAACTGTTTTTT. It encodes CASSQDRRRSGVTNEKLFF.

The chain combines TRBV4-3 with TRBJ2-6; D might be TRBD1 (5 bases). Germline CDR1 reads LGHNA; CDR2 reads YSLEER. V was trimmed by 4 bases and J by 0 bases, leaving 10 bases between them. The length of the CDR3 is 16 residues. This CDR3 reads CASSPDRSSGANVLTF. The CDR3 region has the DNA TGCGCCAGCAGCCCTGACAGAAGCTCTGGGGCCAACGTCCTGACTTTC.

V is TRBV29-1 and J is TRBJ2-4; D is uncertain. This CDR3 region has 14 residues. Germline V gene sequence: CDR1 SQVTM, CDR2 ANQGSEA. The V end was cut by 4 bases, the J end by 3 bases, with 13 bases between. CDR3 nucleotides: TGCAGCGTTGGGGATCGGTTGGGCAAAAACATTCAGTACTTC. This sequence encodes CSVGDRLGKNIQYF.

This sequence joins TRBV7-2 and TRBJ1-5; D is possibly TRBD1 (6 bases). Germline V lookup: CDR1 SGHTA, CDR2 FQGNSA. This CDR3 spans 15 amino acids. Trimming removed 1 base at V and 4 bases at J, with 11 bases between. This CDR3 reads CASSLDGQTNQPQHF. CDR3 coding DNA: TGTGCCAGCAGCTTAGACGGACAGACTAATCAGCCCCAGCATTTT.

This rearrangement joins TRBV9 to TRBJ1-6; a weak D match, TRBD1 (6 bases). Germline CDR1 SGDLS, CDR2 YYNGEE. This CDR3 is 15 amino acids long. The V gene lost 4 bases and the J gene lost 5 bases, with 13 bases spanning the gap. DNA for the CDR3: TGTGCCAGCAGCACGGGGGGGGCAGATAATTCACCCCTCCACTTT. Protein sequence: CASSTGGADNSPLHF.

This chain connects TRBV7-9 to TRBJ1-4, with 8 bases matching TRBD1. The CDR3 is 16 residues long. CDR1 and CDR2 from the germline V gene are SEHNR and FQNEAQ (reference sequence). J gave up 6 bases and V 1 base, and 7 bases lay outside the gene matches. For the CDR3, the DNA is TGTGCCAGCAGCTTAGAGCCTACAGGGGGATATGAAAAACTGTTTTTT. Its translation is CASSLEPTGGYEKLFF.

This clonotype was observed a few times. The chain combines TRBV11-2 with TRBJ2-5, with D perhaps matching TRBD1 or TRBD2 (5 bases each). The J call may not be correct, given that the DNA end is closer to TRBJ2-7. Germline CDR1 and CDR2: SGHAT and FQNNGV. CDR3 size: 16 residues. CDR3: CASSYGTGTSAYEQYF. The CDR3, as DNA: TGTGCCAGCAGTTACGGAACCGGGACGTCGGCCTACGAGCAGTACTTC.

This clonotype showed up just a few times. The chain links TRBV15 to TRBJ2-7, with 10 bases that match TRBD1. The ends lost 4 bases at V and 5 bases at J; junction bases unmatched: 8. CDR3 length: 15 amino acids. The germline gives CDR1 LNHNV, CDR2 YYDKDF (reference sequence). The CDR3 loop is CATSTQDRGHNEQYF. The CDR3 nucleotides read TGTGCCACCAGCACCCAAGACAGGGGGCACAACGAGCAGTACTTC.

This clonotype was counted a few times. The CDR3 nucleotides are TGTGCCAGCAGCCCTAGGGGGGCTAGCGCCGTCTACGAGCAGTACTTC. Encoded protein: CASSPRGASAVYEQYF. The chain carries TRBV11-1 and TRBJ2-5; either TRBD1 or TRBD2 may supply D (6 bases each). The DNA end is more similar to TRBJ2-7, so the J call may be wrong. Germline V CDR1 and CDR2: SGHAT, FQDESV (reference sequence). The CDR3 runs to 16 residues.

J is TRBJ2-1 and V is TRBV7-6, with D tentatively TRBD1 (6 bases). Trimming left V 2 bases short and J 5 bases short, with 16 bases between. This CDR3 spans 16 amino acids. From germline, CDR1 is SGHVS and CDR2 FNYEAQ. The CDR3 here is CASSLPTGTLNNEQFF. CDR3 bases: TGTGCCAGCAGCTTACCTACAGGGACCCTAAACAATGAGCAGTTCTTC.

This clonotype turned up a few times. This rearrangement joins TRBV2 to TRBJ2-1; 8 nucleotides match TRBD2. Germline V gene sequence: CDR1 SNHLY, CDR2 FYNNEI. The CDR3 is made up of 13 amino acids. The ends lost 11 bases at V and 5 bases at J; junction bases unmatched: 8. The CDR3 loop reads CAGSGTRNNEQFF. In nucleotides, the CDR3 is TGTGCCGGGTCCGGGACTAGGAACAATGAGCAGTTCTTC.

In DNA form, the CDR3 reads TGTGCCAGCAGCCAAGCAGCAGGGGCCGTCTATGGCTACACCTTC. Translated: CASSQAAGAVYGYTF. The V gene is TRBV2, the J gene TRBJ1-2; tentatively, D is TRBD1 (6 bases). V shed 6 bases and J shed 4 bases, with 18 bases lying between them. Germline-derived CDR1 and CDR2 are SNHLY and FYNNEI. CDR3 length equals 15 residues.

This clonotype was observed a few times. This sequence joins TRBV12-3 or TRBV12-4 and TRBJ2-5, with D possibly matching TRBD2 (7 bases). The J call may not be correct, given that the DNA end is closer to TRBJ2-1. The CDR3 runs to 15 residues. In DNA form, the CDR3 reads TGTGCCAGCAGTTTGGGAGGGGGACTAAAATTTGAGCAGTTCTTC. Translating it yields CASSLGGGLKFEQFF.

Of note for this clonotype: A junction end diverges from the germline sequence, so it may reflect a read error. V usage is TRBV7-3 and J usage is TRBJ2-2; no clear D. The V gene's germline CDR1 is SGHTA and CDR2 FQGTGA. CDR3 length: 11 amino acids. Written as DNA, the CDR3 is TGTGACAGCAGCTCCCACGGGGAGCTGTTTTTT. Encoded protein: CDSSSHGELFF.

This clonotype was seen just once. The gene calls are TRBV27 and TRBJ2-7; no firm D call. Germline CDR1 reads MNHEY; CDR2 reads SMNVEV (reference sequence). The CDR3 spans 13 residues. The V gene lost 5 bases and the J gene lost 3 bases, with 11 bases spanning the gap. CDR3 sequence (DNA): TGTGCCAGCAGTCCCAGGAATGGCTACGAGCAGTACTTC. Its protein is CASSPRNGYEQYF.

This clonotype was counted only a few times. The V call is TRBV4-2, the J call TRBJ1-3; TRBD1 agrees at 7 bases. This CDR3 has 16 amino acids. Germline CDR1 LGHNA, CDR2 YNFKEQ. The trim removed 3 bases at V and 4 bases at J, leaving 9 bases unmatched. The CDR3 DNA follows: TGTGCCAGCAGCCAGAACACAGGGGTCTCCGGAAACACCATATATTTT. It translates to CASSQNTGVSGNTIYF.

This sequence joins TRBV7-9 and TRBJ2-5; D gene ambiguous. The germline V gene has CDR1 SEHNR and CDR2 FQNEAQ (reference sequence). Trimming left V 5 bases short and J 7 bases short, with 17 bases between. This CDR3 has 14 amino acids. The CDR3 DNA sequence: TGTGCCAGCAGCCTCGCTGGGGTTGTTACGACCCAGTACTTC. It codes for CASSLAGVVTTQYF.

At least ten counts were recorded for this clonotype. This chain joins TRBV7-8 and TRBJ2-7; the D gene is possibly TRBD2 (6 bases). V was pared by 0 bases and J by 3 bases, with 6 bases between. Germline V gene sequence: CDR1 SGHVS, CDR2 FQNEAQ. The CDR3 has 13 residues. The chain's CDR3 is CASSLATSYEQYF. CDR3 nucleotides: TGTGCCAGCAGCTTAGCGACTAGCTACGAGCAGTACTTC.

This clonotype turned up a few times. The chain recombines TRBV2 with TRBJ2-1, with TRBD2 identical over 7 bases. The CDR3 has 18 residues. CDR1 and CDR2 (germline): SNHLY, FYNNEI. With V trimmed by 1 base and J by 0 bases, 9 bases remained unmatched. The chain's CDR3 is CASSEGVSGKSSYNEQFF. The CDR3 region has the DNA TGTGCCAGCAGTGAAGGTGTCAGCGGGAAGTCCTCCTACAATGAGCAGTTCTTC.

As DNA, the CDR3 is TGTGCCAGCTCACCCGGGACAGGACGCGATGAGCAGTTCTTC. This gives the protein CASSPGTGRDEQFF. The rearrangement joins TRBV18 to TRBJ2-1; 8 bases map to TRBD1. The length of the CDR3 is 14 residues. V lost 3 bases to trimming and J lost 8 bases; unmatched junction nucleotides: 6. In germline, CDR1 is KGHSH, CDR2 LQKENI.

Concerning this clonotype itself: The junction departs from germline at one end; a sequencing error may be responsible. As DNA, the CDR3 is TGTGCCAGCAGCGCACACCCCAGTGGAGGGAACACCGAAGCTTTCTTT. This codes for CASSAHPSGGNTEAFF. The chain couples TRBV7-8 to TRBJ1-1; D call uncertain. This CDR3 is built from 16 residues. CDR1 SGHVS and CDR2 FQNEAQ come from the germline V gene.

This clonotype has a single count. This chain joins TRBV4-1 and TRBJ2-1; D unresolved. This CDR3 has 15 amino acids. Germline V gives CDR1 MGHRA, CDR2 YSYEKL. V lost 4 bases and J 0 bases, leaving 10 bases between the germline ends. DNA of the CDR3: TGCGCCAGCAGCCGTCAGCCCTCCTCCTACAATGAGCAGTTCTTC. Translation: CASSRQPSSYNEQFF.

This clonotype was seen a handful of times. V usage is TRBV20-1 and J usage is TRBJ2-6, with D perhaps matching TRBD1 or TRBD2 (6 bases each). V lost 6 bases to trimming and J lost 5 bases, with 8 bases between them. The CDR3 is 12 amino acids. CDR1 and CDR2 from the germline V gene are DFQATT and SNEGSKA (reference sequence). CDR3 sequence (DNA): TGCAGTGCAGGGGGGAGGGCCAACGTCCTGACTTTC. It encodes CSAGGRANVLTF.

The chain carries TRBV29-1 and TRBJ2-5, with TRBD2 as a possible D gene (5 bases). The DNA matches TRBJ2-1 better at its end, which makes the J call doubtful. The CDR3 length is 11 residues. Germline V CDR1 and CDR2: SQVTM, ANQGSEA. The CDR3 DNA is TGCAGCCCCTTCCCGGGGAATGAGCAGTTCTTC. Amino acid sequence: CSPFPGNEQFF.

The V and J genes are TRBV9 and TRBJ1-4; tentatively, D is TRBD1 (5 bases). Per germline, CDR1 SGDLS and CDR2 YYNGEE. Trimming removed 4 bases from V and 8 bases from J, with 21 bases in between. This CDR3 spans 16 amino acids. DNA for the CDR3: TGTGCCAGCAGCCCTACCCCGTTCAGGGAGGAAGAAAAACTGTTTTTT. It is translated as CASSPTPFREEEKLFF.

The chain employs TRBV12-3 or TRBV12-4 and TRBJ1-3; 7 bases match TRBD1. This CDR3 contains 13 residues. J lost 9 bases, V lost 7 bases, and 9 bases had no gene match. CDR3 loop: CASNQGQRFTIYF. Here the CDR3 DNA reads TGTGCCAGCAACCAGGGACAGAGATTCACCATATATTTT.